This T cell receptor beta chain was profiled in a study of shared clonotypes between healthy human individuals. General study findings and limits: It was observed that approximately 5% of naive CD4 clonotypes were shared across a few donors. Read depth was anticipated to influence clonotype sharing among donors.

The donors were adults (healthy and HIV-negative) with no recent acute infections or vaccinations. Data came from immunoSEQ multiplex PCR; TCRdb stores just in-frame clones and leaves some out. The data hold a few million clones, with over 85% observed a single time. Remarks on this clone: The target antigen is unknown.

CDR1 and CDR2 (germline): ENHRY, SYGVKD. V lost 3 bases, J lost 4 bases, and 8 bases stayed unmatched. The CDR3 consists of 15 residues. Sequencing was done on a sample of naive CD4+ T cells sorted from blood. Subset: CD45RA+ positively selected. This receptor was obtained from a man aged 18 to 29 in good health. This sequence joins TRBV10-3 and TRBJ2-7, with 8 positions matching TRBD1. The CDR3 DNA sequence: TGTGCCATCAGTGAACAGGACAGGGCGGGGTACGAGCAGTACTTC. This sequence encodes CAISEQDRAGYEQYF.